The next 20 T cell receptor beta chains were all read from a single sample in a study of CD8 T cells in ankylosing spondylitis. What these receptors recognize is not known. Study findings and constraints: Typical of ankylosing spondylitis blood, it appeared, was a TCR beta motif of eight highly homologous variants.

Each CDR3 protein is one row after TCRdb ran MiXCR on the 5' RACE reads. The repertoire consists of more than 600,000 distinct CDR3 sequences, with under 20% occurring once and the leading ten covering about 20%. The sample comprised blood, either unsorted or a sorted T cell fraction (not recorded which). The receptors derive from a male donor with ankylosing spondylitis.

This clonotype was counted a few times. V and J are TRBV4-1 and TRBJ2-2; 9 bases map to TRBD2. CDR1 is MGHRA and CDR2 is YSYEKL in the germline V gene. The CDR3 totals 14 residues. V lost 5 bases and J lost 3; bases outside the gene matches: 1. The CDR3 DNA follows: TGCGCCAGCAGCTGGACTAGCGACACCGGGGAGCTGTTTTTT. Its translation is CASSWTSDTGELFF.

The gene calls are TRBV4-2 and TRBJ1-2, with 8 bases aligning to TRBD1. Germline lookup yields CDR1 LGHNA and CDR2 YNFKEQ. This CDR3 has 16 amino acids. Trimming took 4 bases from V and 1 from J; bases not matched to a gene: 8. The CDR3 DNA reads TGTGCCAGCAGCCCTGTTGGACAGGGTCTTAACTATGGCTACACCTTC. Protein: CASSPVGQGLNYGYTF.

This rearrangement joins TRBV20-1 to TRBJ1-2, with D unresolved. Between the trimmed V and J ends, which lost 7 bases and 1 base, there was a span of 10 bases. Germline CDR1 and CDR2: DFQATT and SNEGSKA (reference sequence). The CDR3 is 12 amino acids. DNA of the CDR3: TGCAGTGGGGTCGAAAATAACTATGGCTACACCTTC. Protein product: CSGVENNYGYTF.

The rearrangement uses TRBV12-3 or TRBV12-4 and TRBJ2-6; possible D gene TRBD2, 6 bases. V was trimmed by 0 bases and J by 2 bases, leaving 11 bases between them. The CDR3 has 17 amino acids. Written as DNA, the CDR3 is TGTGCCAGCAGTTTAGCGGGACTCCAAACTGGGGCCAACGTCCTGACTTTC. This gives the protein CASSLAGLQTGANVLTF.

This clonotype has just a few counts. The chain uses TRBV5-1 and TRBJ2-3; D is possibly TRBD2 (6 bases). Deletions cut 0 bases from V and 3 bases from J, with 17 bases between. CDR3 length: 17 amino acids. The germline CDR1 and CDR2 sequences are SGHRS and YFSETQ. The CDR3 is CASSLAAGGQGTDTQYF. The DNA for the CDR3 is TGCGCCAGCAGCTTGGCCGCAGGAGGGCAGGGAACAGATACGCAGTATTTT.

This clonotype was seen a few times. The chain links TRBV20-1 to TRBJ2-7, with D perhaps TRBD1 or TRBD2 (5 bases each). V was cut by 6 bases and J by 0 bases, with 15 bases left in between. CDR3 length: 14 residues. The V gene's germline CDR1 is DFQATT and CDR2 SNEGSKA (reference sequence). Here the CDR3 DNA reads TGCAGTGCCCCTACGGCAGGGAGCTCCTACGAGCAGTACTTC. This gives the protein CSAPTAGSSYEQYF.

This clonotype has a count of ten or more. V is TRBV12-3 or TRBV12-4 and J is TRBJ1-5; 8 nucleotides line up with TRBD1. V lost 6 bases to trimming and J lost 2 bases; unmatched junction nucleotides: 6. CDR3 size: 15 residues. Written as DNA, the CDR3 is TGTGCCAGCAGACCTACAGGGGGGGGCAATCAGCCCCAGCATTTT. Protein sequence: CASRPTGGGNQPQHF.

This clonotype was detected only a few times. This chain uses TRBV6-5 with TRBJ2-2; D ambiguous. V was cut by 2 bases and J by 6 bases, with 7 bases left in between. Germline V gene data show CDR1 as MNHEY and CDR2 as SVGAGI. The CDR3 totals 13 residues. The CDR3: CASSYMESGELFF. The CDR3 coding sequence is TGTGCCAGCAGTTACATGGAATCCGGGGAGCTGTTTTTT.

The chain employs TRBV12-3 or TRBV12-4 and TRBJ2-3, with TRBD2 matching over 12 bases. The CDR3 is 20 residues long. Germline trimming cut 6 bases from V and 1 base from J; bases unmatched to any gene: 17. CDR3 region: CASSDASGRARKGGTDTQYF. CDR3 bases: TGTGCCAGCAGCGACGCTAGCGGGAGGGCCCGGAAGGGTGGCACAGATACGCAGTATTTT.

Many counts were recorded for this clonotype. The gene calls are TRBV5-6 and TRBJ2-2; TRBD1 agrees at 8 bases. V shed 2 bases and J 5 bases; nucleotides not matched to a gene: 5. CDR1 and CDR2 (germline): SGHDT, YYEEEE. The length of the CDR3 is 15 residues. CDR3 in amino acids: CASSFRDRWTGELFF. CDR3 nucleotide sequence: TGTGCCAGCAGCTTCCGGGACAGGTGGACCGGGGAGCTGTTTTTT.

The chain has TRBV6-1 and TRBJ2-7; weak D call: TRBD1 (5 bases). The CDR3 is 14 residues long. Deletions cut 5 bases from V and 2 bases from J, with 13 bases between. Germline lookup yields CDR1 MNHNS and CDR2 SASEGT. The CDR3 region is CASSPHGAAYEQYF. The CDR3 DNA reads TGTGCCAGCAGTCCCCATGGGGCAGCCTACGAGCAGTACTTC.

This clonotype was recorded a few times. The V and J genes are TRBV12-3 or TRBV12-4 and TRBJ2-1, with a weak D call TRBD2 (5 bases). Trimming cost V 7 bases and J 9 bases, with 13 bases left between them. This CDR3 is built from 12 residues. CDR3 region: CASKEGRSEQFF. In DNA, the CDR3 is TGTGCCAGCAAAGAGGGAAGGAGTGAGCAGTTCTTC.

This clonotype was seen a few times. The chain couples TRBV5-1 to TRBJ1-1; a possible D gene is TRBD1 (5 bases). Trimming cost V 4 bases and J 3 bases, with 16 bases left between them. This CDR3 contains 15 residues. Germline V CDR1 and CDR2: SGHRS, YFSETQ. The CDR3 is CASSRDGGKDTEAFF. The CDR3 DNA reads as TGCGCCAGCAGCCGGGACGGGGGTAAGGACACTGAAGCTTTCTTT. The full variable domain, rest sourced from reference TRBV5-1 and TRBJ1-1, is KAGVTQTPRYLIKTRGQQVTLSCSPISGHRSVSWYQQTPGQGLQFLFEYFSETQRNKGNFPGRFSGRQFSNSRSEMNVSTLELGDSALYLCASSRDGGKDTEAFFGQGTRLTVV.

The table lists this clonotype with a count of one. This CDR3 fails to terminate in the conserved phenylalanine or tryptophan, so it likely reflects a read error. The V call is TRBV29-1, the J call TRBJ2-3; TRBD2 agrees at 9 bases. The germline V gene encodes CDR1 SQVTM and CDR2 ANQGSEA. The trim removed 4 bases at V and 2 bases at J, leaving 7 bases unmatched. The CDR3 extends over 15 amino acids. The CDR3 nucleotides are TGCAGCGTTGGGTATAGCGGGAGCTTCACAGATACGCAGTATCTT. It translates to CSVGYSGSFTDTQYL.

This clonotype was detected only a few times. V usage is TRBV12-3 or TRBV12-4 and J usage is TRBJ1-1, with a weak D call TRBD1 (6 bases). The V end lost 7 bases, the J end lost 1 base, and 13 bases lay between the germline ends. CDR3 length equals 14 residues. Written as DNA, the CDR3 is TGTGCCAGCACCCAGGGGCTCCAGAACACTGAAGCTTTCTTT. Amino acid sequence: CASTQGLQNTEAFF.

Here the CDR3 reads CASSPQGAPTDTQYF. CDR3 in DNA: TGTGCCAGCTCACCTCAGGGGGCCCCCACAGATACGCAGTATTTT. The V and J genes are TRBV18 and TRBJ2-3; 8 bases align to TRBD1. The CDR3 runs to 15 residues. Germline V gene lookup returns CDR1 KGHSH and CDR2 LQKENI. Germline trimming cut 3 bases from V and 2 bases from J; bases unmatched to any gene: 4. The whole variable domain, filled in from reference TRBV18 and TRBJ2-3, reads NAGVMQNPRHLVRRRGQEARLRCSPMKGHSHVYWYRQLPEEGLKFMVYLQKENIIDESGMPKERFSAEFPKEGPSILRIQQVVRGDSAAYFCASSPQGAPTDTQYFGPGTRLTVL.

The chain is built from TRBV7-2 and TRBJ2-1; the D gene is possibly TRBD2 (5 bases). The CDR3 runs to 16 residues. The V end lost 4 bases, the J end lost 2 bases, and 15 bases lay between the germline ends. CDR1 and CDR2 from the germline V gene are SGHTA and FQGNSA. In nucleotides, the CDR3 is TGTGCCAGCAGCTCCCCGCTAGGACTCCCCTACAATGAGCAGTTCTTC. This codes for CASSSPLGLPYNEQFF. The full variable domain, rest sourced from reference TRBV7-2 and TRBJ2-1, is GAGVSQSPSNKVTEKGKDVELRCDPISGHTALYWYRQSLGQGLEFLIYFQGNSAPDKSGLPSDRFSAERTGGSVSTLTIQRTQQEDSAVYLCASSSPLGLPYNEQFFGPGTRLTVL.

This clonotype was detected only a few times. The V call is TRBV10-3, the J call TRBJ2-7, with D possibly matching TRBD2 (5 bases). Germline CDR1 reads ENHRY; CDR2 reads SYGVKD. V shed 6 bases and J shed 5 bases, with 17 bases lying between them. This CDR3 has 14 amino acids. Here the CDR3 reads CAIRSNPGMNEQYF. For the CDR3, the DNA is TGTGCCATCAGATCGAACCCCGGGATGAACGAGCAGTACTTC.

In this sample, this clonotype turned up many times. The chain uses TRBV20-1 and TRBJ2-7; the match to TRBD2 covers 9 bases. The CDR3 sequence is 13 residues long. V was clipped by 3 bases and J by 3 bases; unmatched bases: 3. CDR1 and CDR2 (germline): DFQATT, SNEGSKA (reference sequence). The CDR3 region is CSARGGRDYEQYF. The DNA of the CDR3 is TGCAGTGCTAGGGGCGGGAGGGACTACGAGCAGTACTTC.

The chain has TRBV11-2 and TRBJ2-1; 9 bases agree with TRBD2. Germline V gives CDR1 SGHAT, CDR2 FQNNGV. The CDR3 totals 20 residues. The junction had 16 bases not matched to a gene; V was cut back by 1 base and J by 3 bases. DNA for the CDR3: TGTGCCAGCAGCTTAGTTGGGAAACGAGGGGGCGGGAGGGTCTACAATGAGCAGTTCTTC. It codes for CASSLVGKRGGGRVYNEQFF.